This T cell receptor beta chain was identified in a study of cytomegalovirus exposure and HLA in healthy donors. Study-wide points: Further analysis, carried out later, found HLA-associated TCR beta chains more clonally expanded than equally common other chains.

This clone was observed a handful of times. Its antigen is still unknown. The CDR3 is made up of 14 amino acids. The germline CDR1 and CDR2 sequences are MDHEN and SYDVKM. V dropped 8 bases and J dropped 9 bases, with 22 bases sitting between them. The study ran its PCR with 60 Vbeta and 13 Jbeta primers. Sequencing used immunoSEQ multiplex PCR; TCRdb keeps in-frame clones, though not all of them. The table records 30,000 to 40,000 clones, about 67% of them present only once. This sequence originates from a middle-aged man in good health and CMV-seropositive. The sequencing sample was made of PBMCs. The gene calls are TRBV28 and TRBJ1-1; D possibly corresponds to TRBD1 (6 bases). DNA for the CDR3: TGTGCCAGCGGTGAGACAGGTATTAGAGAACAAGCTTTCTTT. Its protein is CASGETGIREQAFF.